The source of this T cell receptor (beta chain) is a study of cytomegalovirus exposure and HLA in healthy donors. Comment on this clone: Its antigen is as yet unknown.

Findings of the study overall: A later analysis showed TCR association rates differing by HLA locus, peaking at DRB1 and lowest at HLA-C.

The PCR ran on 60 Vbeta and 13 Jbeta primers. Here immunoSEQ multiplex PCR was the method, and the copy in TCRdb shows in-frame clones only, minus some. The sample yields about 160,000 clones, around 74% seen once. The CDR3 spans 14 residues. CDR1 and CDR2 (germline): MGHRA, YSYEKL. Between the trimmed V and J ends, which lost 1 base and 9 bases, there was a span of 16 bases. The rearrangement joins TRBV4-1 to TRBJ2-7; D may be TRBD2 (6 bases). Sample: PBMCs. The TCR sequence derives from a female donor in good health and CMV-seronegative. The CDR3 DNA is TGCGCCAGCAGCCAAGGGGAGGCATTATATTCGCAGTACTTC. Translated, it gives CASSQGEALYSQYF.